The sequence of this T cell receptor beta chain was determined in a study of CD8+CD57+ T cells in acquired aplastic anemia (dated by TCRdb to 2017 to 2018). General notes on the study: On average, sorted CD4+ and CD8+ cells yielded 3 to 4 ug of extracted DNA, with a range of about 0.18 to 30 ug. A CD8+CD57+ expansion meant a frequency higher than the mean frequency seen in healthy subjects.

Flow cytometry had shown CD8+CD57+ cell expansion in the patients selected for sequencing. All patients had severe acquired aplastic anemia diagnosed by International Study of Aplastic Anemia and Agranulocytosis and Camitta criteria. Patients had received no therapy at the time of blood sampling. TCR repertoires of sorted CD4+ and CD8+ blood T cells from severe aplastic anemia patients and healthy subjects were deep-sequenced in the study. In the USA, patient enrollment took place under clinicaltrials.gov protocols 00001620, 01623167, 00001397, 00071045, 00081523 and 00961064. Ficoll-Paque density gradient centrifugation was used to isolate peripheral blood mononuclear cells. Before DNA extraction, CD4+ and CD8+ T cells were sorted with FACS or magnetic beads. In its sample, this clonotype was seen once. Its target antigen remains unknown. No base quality values were provided; no much bigger clone lies one nucleotide off. One read offers little support.

Study-wide findings and limitations: Although 25 to 30 CD8+ CDR3 sequences were shared by patients and controls, these sequences appeared highly expressed in patients and within the immunodominant clones of patients. No significant difference in CD8+ Simpson's diversity was found between patients and healthy controls (P=0.060).

TCR beta VDJ combination and CDR3 sequence profiling used genomic DNA as the template. TCR repertoire sequencing was run on an Illumina HiSeq 2000. Turning to the authors' computational methods: TRBV/TRBJ rearrangement plots, CDR3 size and DJ length profiles, and Simpson's diversity index were used to assess repertoires. The most abundant DNA sequence in the deep sequencing data was taken as the immunodominant clone. CDR3 amino acid sequences were screened for sharing across subjects and were compared with published repertoires and the VDJdb database. In TCRdb, the public reads were trimmed at Q25 with fastp and aligned with MiXCR, with productive beta chains retained. Merged by CDR3 protein, the rows form single entries marked with the most common genes and DNA. The V and J calls and clone size are TCRdb's, not the authors'. The sample table contains roughly 500,000 distinct CDR3 sequences; only one count was recorded for less than 35% of them. About 0.8% of the sample is taken by the ten largest.

This receptor was identified in a human donor with aplastic anemia. Sequencing was done on a sample of sorted CD4+, CD8+, or CD8+CD57+ T cells (not recorded which) from PBMCs.

The CDR3 here reads CASKDRGPGELFF. In nucleotides, the sequence is TGTGCCAGCAAGGACAGGGGGCCTGGGGAGCTGTTTTTT. The sequence joins TRBV2 to TRBJ2-2; TRBD1 agrees with 11 junctional bases. The germline V end is reduced by 7 bases and the J end by 8 bases; junction bases left unmatched: 3. Reading from cysteine to phenylalanine, the CDR3 counts 13 amino acids. Here the CDR3 DNA is all that survives: 39 bases in frame from base 1. The germline V gene yields SNHLY for CDR1 and FYNNEI for CDR2.